These 28 T cell receptor beta chains originate from one sample sequenced in a study of blood T cells in healthy people across ages. Through a sample-barcoded 5' primer and a J-beta primer mix, a second PCR was run for roughly 6 to 12 cycles. TCRdb re-derived calls from the 5' RACE reads in MiXCR, one entry per CDR3 protein. Counted here are 650,000 to 1,000,000 distinct CDR3 sequences, around 34% occurring once; the ten biggest clones make up under 15%. Sequencing was done on a sample of blood. Every receptor here comes from a man younger than 35 in good health.

The table lists this clonotype with a few counts. The chain links TRBV2 to TRBJ1-1; possible D gene TRBD1, 5 bases. CDR1 SNHLY and CDR2 FYNNEI come from the germline V gene. CDR3 length: 14 amino acids. The germline V and J ends were trimmed by 4 bases and 0 bases, with 9 bases remaining between them. The CDR3 spells CASSVPGLNTEAFF. In DNA form, the CDR3 reads TGTGCCAGCAGTGTCCCAGGGTTGAACACTGAAGCTTTCTTT.

The chain combines TRBV6-6 with TRBJ1-6, with D possibly matching TRBD1 (5 bases). CDR3 length: 16 residues. The ends were cut back, 5 bases at V and 5 bases at J, with 16 bases in the middle. Germline values: CDR1 MNHNY, CDR2 SVGAGI (reference sequence). The DNA for the CDR3 is TGTGCCAGCAGTATCCCCGGGACGGCGAATAATTCACCCCTCCACTTT. Translated, it gives CASSIPGTANNSPLHF.

The chain combines TRBV27 with TRBJ1-5; possibly TRBD1 for D (5 bases). The V gene's germline CDR1 is MNHEY and CDR2 SMNVEV (reference sequence). The CDR3 consists of 15 residues. The V end lost 3 bases, the J end lost 0 bases, and 9 bases lay between the germline ends. For the CDR3, the DNA is TGTGCCAGCAGTTTCTCAGGGTCTAGCAATCAGCCCCAGCATTTT. Protein product: CASSFSGSSNQPQHF.

The genes are TRBV5-1 and TRBJ1-1; weak D call: TRBD1 (5 bases). V was shortened by 1 base and J by 0 bases, with 13 bases between the two germline ends. CDR1 is SGHRS and CDR2 is YFSETQ in the germline V gene. The CDR3 covers 16 residues. CDR3 nucleotides: TGCGCCAGCAGCTTGAAGGGGCACGAGATGAACACTGAAGCTTTCTTT. Protein product: CASSLKGHEMNTEAFF.

The rearrangement links TRBV11-3 to TRBJ2-1; D might be TRBD1 (5 bases). Trimming removed 3 bases at V and 4 bases at J, with 10 bases between. This CDR3 is built from 14 residues. Germline V gene lookup returns CDR1 SGHNT and CDR2 YENEEA. CDR3 nucleotides: TGTGCCAGCAGCTTGGGGCCCACTTACAATGAGCAGTTCTTC. Translated, it gives CASSLGPTYNEQFF.

This clonotype has a handful of counts. This sequence joins TRBV5-1 and TRBJ2-1; unclear D gene. The germline CDR1 and CDR2 sequences are SGHRS and YFSETQ. This CDR3 contains 14 residues. The V gene lost 5 bases and the J gene lost 2 bases, with 11 bases spanning the gap. CDR3: CASRSDAPYNEQFF. The CDR3 DNA follows: TGCGCCAGCAGGTCGGACGCCCCCTACAATGAGCAGTTCTTC. Drawing the rest from reference TRBV5-1 and TRBJ2-1, the complete variable domain is KAGVTQTPRYLIKTRGQQVTLSCSPISGHRSVSWYQQTPGQGLQFLFEYFSETQRNKGNFPGRFSGRQFSNSRSEMNVSTLELGDSALYLCASRSDAPYNEQFFGPGTRLTVL.

A word on this clonotype: A much larger clone differs by one base, so this may be a read error. This chain connects TRBV5-5 to TRBJ2-1, with 8 positions matching TRBD2. After removal of 4 bases from V and 5 bases from J, the junction contained 8 bases not matched to a gene. Germline V gene data show CDR1 as SGHKS and CDR2 as YYEKEE (reference sequence). The CDR3 covers 15 residues. The CDR3: CASSTGGGPDNEQFF. CDR3 coding DNA: TGTGCCAGCAGCACCGGGGGGGGACCCGACAATGAGCAGTTCTTC.

This clonotype showed up just a few times. Its ends do not fully match the called genes, so a read error is possible. The V and J genes are TRBV4-1 and TRBJ2-3; TRBD2 agrees at 10 bases. CDR1 and CDR2 (germline): MGHRA, YSYEKL. The length of the CDR3 is 16 residues. CDR3 bases: TGCGCCAGCGGCCAACCCAGCGGGGGGGCGACAGATACGCAGTATTTT. Protein: CASGQPSGGATDTQYF.

This clonotype was observed many times. The gene calls are TRBV11-2 and TRBJ2-3, with D perhaps TRBD1 (5 bases). V lost 1 base, J lost 2 bases, and 7 bases lay in between. The CDR3 contains 14 residues. The germline gives CDR1 SGHAT, CDR2 FQNNGV. The CDR3 DNA is TGTGCCAGCAGCTTAGGACAGTTCACAGATACGCAGTATTTT. Translated: CASSLGQFTDTQYF.

This clonotype was detected many times. This sequence joins TRBV7-2 and TRBJ2-6, with D uncertain. From germline, CDR1 is SGHTA and CDR2 FQGNSA. V gave up 5 bases and J gave up 1 base, with 3 bases separating them. This CDR3 has 13 residues. The CDR3 is CASSSSGANVLTF. DNA of the CDR3: TGTGCCAGCAGCAGTTCTGGGGCCAACGTCCTGACTTTC.

Concerning this clonotype itself: A read error may explain this, as a much larger clone is one base away. The chain is built from TRBV11-2 and TRBJ2-1; D is undetermined. The DNA end is more similar to TRBJ2-7, so the J call may be wrong. This CDR3 contains 16 residues. Germline CDR1 SGHAT, CDR2 FQNNGV. This CDR3 reads CASTLRPDSSYNEQYF. The CDR3 DNA reads as TGTGCCAGCACCCTTCGCCCCGATAGCTCCTACAATGAGCAGTACTTC.

The table lists this clonotype with a few counts. The gene calls are TRBV20-1 and TRBJ2-3; 16 bases match TRBD2. Germline V lookup: CDR1 DFQATT, CDR2 SNEGSKA (reference sequence). This CDR3 spans 17 amino acids. The V segment lost 7 bases and the J segment 2 bases; nucleotides outside the gene matches: 9. The CDR3 DNA sequence: TGCAGTGTCCCGGGACTAGCGGGGGGGCCCACCACAGATACGCAGTATTTT. It translates to CSVPGLAGGPTTDTQYF.

Regarding this clonotype: A much larger clonotype is one base distant, so this may be a read error. This chain joins TRBV12-3 or TRBV12-4 and TRBJ2-7, with D possibly being TRBD2 (7 bases). V lost 7 bases, J lost 12 bases, and 37 bases lay in between. The CDR3 spans 18 residues. The CDR3 coding sequence is TGTGCCAGCACCACCGATCATTGGGGGGGGCAAATGAAAGAGACCCGGTACTTC. Residues: CASTTDHWGGQMKETRYF.

The chain joins TRBV7-9 to TRBJ1-2; D gene unclear. Trimming took off 1 base at V and 5 bases at J, with 8 bases between the two ends. The CDR3 runs to 13 residues. Germline V CDR1 and CDR2: SEHNR, FQNEAQ (reference sequence). The CDR3 protein is CASSLGEKYGYTF. The CDR3 bases are TGTGCCAGCAGCTTAGGGGAAAAGTATGGCTACACCTTC.

This clonotype was seen a handful of times. The CDR3 DNA reads as TGTGCCACCAGTGAAGTCGAGGGCACAGATACGCAGTATTTT. It encodes CATSEVEGTDTQYF. The V and J genes are TRBV24-1 and TRBJ2-3; no definite D call. There are 14 residues in the CDR3. Germline loops: CDR1 KGHDR, CDR2 SFDVKD. V lost 4 bases and J 1 base, leaving 8 bases between the germline ends.

Remarks on this clonotype: This may stem from a read error, because a much larger clone lies one nucleotide away. This sequence joins TRBV5-6 and TRBJ2-1; D gene uncertain. The CDR3 is made up of 13 amino acids. V lost 6 bases, J lost 13 bases, and 20 bases lay in between. CDR1 is SGHDT, CDR2 YYEEEE, per germline. The CDR3 nucleotides are TGTGCCAGCAAGGTTTTCACACAAGAGACCCAGTTCTTC. Translation gives CASKVFTQETQFF.

The gene calls are TRBV7-2 and TRBJ2-7; D call uncertain. The better agreement between TRBJ2-5 and the DNA end casts doubt on the J call. The CDR3 spans 14 residues. The germline gives CDR1 SGHTA, CDR2 FQGNSA. The CDR3 region has the DNA TGTGCCAGCAGCGTAGTTTCGGCCGGAGAGACCCAGTACTTC. Encoded protein: CASSVVSAGETQYF.

The rearrangement links TRBV2 to TRBJ2-3; possible D gene TRBD2, 6 bases. The V and J ends lost 4 bases and 5 bases respectively, with 13 bases between them. The CDR3 is 14 amino acids. CDR1 and CDR2 (germline): SNHLY, FYNNEI. This CDR3 is CASSGPLAGDTQYF. The CDR3 coding sequence is TGTGCCAGCAGTGGACCACTAGCAGGAGATACGCAGTATTTT. The full variable domain, in which reference TRBV2 and TRBJ2-3 provide the parts outside the CDR3, is EPEVTQTPSHQVTQMGQEVILRCVPISNHLYFYWYRQILGQKVEFLVSFYNNEISEKSEIFDDQFSVERPDGSNFTLKIRSTKLEDSAMYFCASSGPLAGDTQYFGPGTRLTVL.

This clonotype was seen only once. The chain joins TRBV2 to TRBJ1-1; 8 positions agree with TRBD1. The CDR3 contains 11 residues. Germline CDR1 SNHLY, CDR2 FYNNEI. CDR3 loop: CATPQGAVAFF. In DNA form, the CDR3 reads TGTGCTACGCCGCAGGGGGCAGTGGCTTTCTTT.

The CDR3 nucleotides read TGCAGCGCTGGGGGAGGGGACAGTCCTAGCACAGATACGCAGTATTTT. Translating it yields CSAGGGDSPSTDTQYF. V usage is TRBV29-1 and J usage is TRBJ2-3; either TRBD1 or TRBD2 may fit D (7 bases each). Trimming stripped 7 bases from V and 0 bases from J, with 20 bases between. The CDR3 has 16 amino acids. Looked up from germline, CDR1 is SQVTM and CDR2 is ANQGSEA.

This clonotype showed up just a few times. This rearrangement joins TRBV5-5 to TRBJ1-6; D is unresolved. Trimming shortened V by 1 base and J by 9 bases, and 14 bases separated the two germline ends. CDR1 is SGHKS and CDR2 is YYEKEE in the germline V gene (reference sequence). This CDR3 is built from 15 residues. CDR3 in amino acids: CASSLSTVDFSPLHF. Here the CDR3 DNA reads TGTGCCAGCAGCTTGAGTACGGTCGATTTTTCACCCCTCCACTTT. The variable domain in full, completed from reference TRBV5-5 and TRBJ1-6, reads DAGVTQSPTHLIKTRGQQVTLRCSPISGHKSVSWYQQVLGQGPQFIFQYYEKEERGRGNFPDRFSARQFPNYSSELNVNALLLGDSALYLCASSLSTVDFSPLHFGNGTRLTVT.

The V and J genes are TRBV12-3 or TRBV12-4 and TRBJ2-6; perhaps TRBD1 as D (5 bases). V was trimmed by 5 bases and J by 0 bases, leaving 8 bases between them. This CDR3 spans 15 amino acids. Written as DNA, the CDR3 is TGTGCCAGCAGTAAAGACAGCTCTGGGGCCAACGTCCTGACTTTC. It codes for CASSKDSSGANVLTF.

V is TRBV20-1 and J is TRBJ2-5; 7 positions agree with TRBD2. Germline trimming cut 5 bases from V and 3 bases from J; bases unmatched to any gene: 12. CDR1 is DFQATT and CDR2 is SNEGSKA in the germline V gene (reference sequence). CDR3 size: 15 residues. Here the CDR3 DNA reads TGCAGTGCTCAAGATATGAGCGGGGTCGAAGAGACCCAGTACTTC. This encodes CSAQDMSGVEETQYF.

This clonotype has more than one count but fewer than ten. V gene TRBV20-1 combines with J gene TRBJ1-4; 7 positions match TRBD1. The CDR3 totals 13 residues. V was pared by 6 bases and J by 2 bases, with 3 bases of the junction left unmatched. Looked up from germline, CDR1 is DFQATT and CDR2 is SNEGSKA (reference sequence). The CDR3 is CSARGSTNEKLFF. Written as DNA, the CDR3 is TGCAGTGCCAGGGGGTCTACTAATGAAAAACTGTTTTTT.

This clonotype was counted between two and nine times. The V call is TRBV27, the J call TRBJ2-3; TRBD1 aligns across 10 bases. V shed 5 bases, J shed 6 bases, and the junction held 11 bases outside the gene matches. The CDR3 is 16 residues long. From germline, CDR1 is MNHEY and CDR2 SMNVEV (reference sequence). In DNA, the CDR3 is TGTGCCAGCAGTACCCTCACCGGGACAGGGGTTGATACGCAGTATTTT. It yields the protein CASSTLTGTGVDTQYF.

J is TRBJ2-1 and V is TRBV20-1; D possibly corresponds to TRBD1 (5 bases). The DNA end favors TRBJ2-7, so the J call may be wrong. In germline, CDR1 is DFQATT, CDR2 SNEGSKA (reference sequence). CDR3 size: 15 residues. The chain's CDR3 is CSARSFPDSYNEQYF. CDR3 nucleotides: TGCAGTGCTAGGAGCTTTCCCGACAGCTACAATGAGCAGTACTTC.

In its sample, this clonotype was seen a few times. The genes are TRBV20-1 and TRBJ2-7; TRBD1 is a possible D gene (5 bases). Germline V CDR1 and CDR2: DFQATT, SNEGSKA (reference sequence). This CDR3 comprises 13 residues. The V gene lost 3 bases and the J gene lost 7 bases, with 16 bases spanning the gap. The CDR3 spells CSARMDNYNEQYF. Here the CDR3 DNA reads TGCAGTGCTAGGATGGACAATTACAATGAGCAGTACTTC.

About this clonotype: At one of its ends the junction is not consistent with the germline gene, which may arise from a read error. This chain connects TRBV6-5 to TRBJ2-1; D gene uncertain. The CDR3 length is 14 residues. CDR1 and CDR2 (germline): MNHEY, SVGAGI. DNA for the CDR3: TGTGCCTGCAGTTACGAGGCCCTGCCAAATGAGCAGTTCTTC. It is translated as CACSYEALPNEQFF.